Listed below are T cell receptor beta chains from one sample, sequenced in a study of immune characterization of retroperitoneal liposarcoma. In TCRdb, the PCR reads were re-called with MiXCR into one record per CDR3 protein. Of roughly 10,000 distinct CDR3 sequences detected, about a quarter appear once; the ten largest clones hold 9% to 9.5%. Sample: tumor tissue. The receptors here all came from a female donor with retroperitoneal liposarcoma. Both conserved end residues are part of each CDR3. The order of the fields is clone size, D gene, V gene, J gene, CDR3 protein, CDR3 DNA. D genes are given only for firm matches. Only part of the rows carry a size: once, few, many, or a class if the clone is expanded.

abundance: many; d_gene: TRBD1; v_gene: TRBV27; j_gene: TRBJ2-1; CDR3aa: CASSYSGGPNYEQFF; CDR3nt: TGTGCCAGCAGTTACTCAGGGGGTCCCAACTACGAGCAGTTCTTC
abundance: few; d_gene: TRBD1; v_gene: TRBV6-1; j_gene: TRBJ2-1; CDR3aa: CATRTGGYNEQFF; CDR3nt: TGTGCCACCAGGACAGGGGGCTACAATGAGCAGTTCTTC
abundance: .; d_gene: TRBD1; v_gene: TRBV12-5; j_gene: TRBJ2-7; CDR3aa: CASGVDRAYEQYF; CDR3nt: TGTGCTAGTGGCGTTGACAGGGCCTACGAGCAGTACTTC
abundance: .; d_gene: .; v_gene: TRBV7-2; j_gene: TRBJ2-7; CDR3aa: CASSLEWFGFSYEQYF; CDR3nt: TGTGCCAGCAGCTTAGAGTGGTTTGGGTTCTCCTACGAGCAGTACTTC
abundance: many; d_gene: TRBD2; v_gene: TRBV7-3; j_gene: TRBJ2-7; CDR3aa: CASSAVTGGSYEQYF; CDR3nt: TGTGCCAGCAGCGCAGTGACGGGGGGGTCCTACGAGCAGTACTTC
abundance: few; d_gene: TRBD2; v_gene: TRBV7-3; j_gene: TRBJ2-7; CDR3aa: CASSLAGGAYEQYF; CDR3nt: TGTGCCAGCAGCTTAGCGGGAGGGGCTTACGAGCAGTACTTC
abundance: .; d_gene: .; v_gene: TRBV7-2; j_gene: TRBJ2-3; CDR3aa: CASSLVAGFDTQYF; CDR3nt: TGTGCCAGCAGCTTAGTGGCAGGGTTCGATACGCAGTATTTT
abundance: .; d_gene: TRBD1; v_gene: TRBV25-1; j_gene: TRBJ1-6; CDR3aa: CASSPMQGAGSPLHF; CDR3nt: TGTGCCAGCAGCCCGATGCAGGGGGCAGGTTCACCCCTCCACTTT
abundance: many; d_gene: TRBD2; v_gene: TRBV6-6; j_gene: TRBJ2-2; CDR3aa: CASSPSGRSGELFF; CDR3nt: TGTGCCAGCAGTCCTAGCGGGAGATCCGGGGAGCTGTTTTTT
abundance: .; d_gene: TRBD2; v_gene: TRBV7-2; j_gene: TRBJ2-5; CDR3aa: CASSLYPSGRETQYF; CDR3nt: TGTGCCAGCAGCTTATACCCTAGCGGGAGAGAGACCCAGTACTTC
abundance: .; d_gene: .; v_gene: TRBV6-1; j_gene: TRBJ2-7; CDR3aa: CASSEEVDGFYSYEQYF; CDR3nt: TGTGCCAGCAGTGAAGAGGTGGACGGTTTTTACTCCTACGAGCAGTACTTC
abundance: many; d_gene: .; v_gene: TRBV6-1; j_gene: TRBJ2-1; CDR3aa: CASSYADEQFF; CDR3nt: TGTGCCAGCAGTTATGCGGATGAGCAGTTCTTC
abundance: .; d_gene: .; v_gene: TRBV11-2; j_gene: TRBJ1-1; CDR3aa: CASSLGPTRLTEAFF; CDR3nt: TGTGCCAGCAGCTTAGGACCCACACGACTCACTGAAGCTTTCTTT
abundance: medium-sized; d_gene: .; v_gene: TRBV7-6; j_gene: TRBJ2-3; CDR3aa: CASSLAALDTQYF; CDR3nt: TGTGCCAGCAGCTTAGCGGCCCTGGATACGCAGTATTTT
abundance: .; d_gene: .; v_gene: TRBV11-3; j_gene: TRBJ2-1; CDR3aa: CASSLVGRGPFF; CDR3nt: TGTGCCAGCAGCTTAGTGGGCAGGGGACCGTTCTTC
abundance: .; d_gene: TRBD1; v_gene: TRBV6-1; j_gene: TRBJ2-5; CDR3aa: CASSPRDSRSNEQYF; CDR3nt: TGTGCCAGCAGTCCCCGGGACAGTCGATCCAATGAGCAGTACTTC